The rows below give T cell receptor beta chains drawn from one sample of a study of cytomegalovirus exposure and HLA in healthy donors. This table comes from immunoSEQ multiplex PCR, and its TCRdb copy is limited to in-frame clones, with some not included. Here the sample spans under 200,000 clones, 60% to 80% being singletons. Sequenced: PBMCs. Receptors were obtained from a man in his sixties in good health and CMV-seronegative. The CDR3 runs from the conserved cysteine through the conserved F or W. A D gene is named only where the DNA matches it firmly. Clone size is not always given. Where it is, it says once, few, many or a class for expanded clones.

J gene,V gene,D gene,clone size,CDR3 DNA,CDR3 protein
TRBJ1-2,TRBV5-1,TRBD1,NA,TGCGCCAGCAGTTATCAGGCCCGGGACAGGGGGACGCACTATGGCTACACCTTC,CASSYQARDRGTHYGYTF
TRBJ2-7,TRBV30,TRBD2,once,TGTGCCTGGAGGACTAGCGGGGCCTACGAGCAGTACTTC,CAWRTSGAYEQYF
TRBJ2-3,TRBV4-3,TRBD1,once,TGCGCCAGCAGCCAAGATATAGGCAGGGGGCCAGATACGCAGTATTTT,CASSQDIGRGPDTQYF
TRBJ2-5,TRBV19,TRBD1,few,TGTGCCAGTAGTAGGGGACAGAGGGGAGAGACCCAGTACTTC,CASSRGQRGETQYF
TRBJ1-1,TRBV10-1,TRBD1,NA,TGCGCCAAGACAGACAGGGACACTGAAGCTTTCTTT,CAKTDRDTEAFF
TRBJ2-2,TRBV19,NA,NA,TGTGCCAGTAGTATTTTGGGGAGCACCGGGGAGCTGTTTTTT,CASSILGSTGELFF
TRBJ2-7,TRBV5-1,TRBD2,few,TGCGCCAGCAGTCTCTCCACTAGCGGGAGACCCCGCGAGCAGTACTTC,CASSLSTSGRPREQYF
TRBJ1-6,TRBV6-5,NA,NA,TGTGCCAGCACGTTGGGCGGGGTAAATTCACCCCTCCACTTT,CASTLGGVNSPLHF
TRBJ2-3,TRBV28,NA,NA,TGTGCCAGCAGTCAGTCGGGACACAACACAGATACGCAGTATTTT,CASSQSGHNTDTQYF
TRBJ1-2,TRBV5-6,NA,NA,TGTGCCAGCAGCCCGGACATTTACTATGGCTACCCCTTC,CASSPDIYYGYPF
TRBJ1-1,TRBV2,TRBD1,NA,TGTGCCAGCATGAGGTTGGGGACAGGAACATTGAACACTGAAGCTTTCTTT,CASMRLGTGTLNTEAFF
TRBJ1-3,TRBV5-8,NA,NA,TGTGCCAGCAGCTTGGGGTACAGGACAGCTGGAAACACCATATATTTT,CASSLGYRTAGNTIYF
TRBJ1-6,TRBV7-9,NA,NA,TGTGCCAGCAGCTTCGGATCCGGGGGGTTAAATAATTCACCCCTCCACTTT,CASSFGSGGLNNSPLHF
TRBJ1-1,TRBV19,TRBD1,NA,TGTGCCAGTAGTTCAACTTCCGGGACAGGGGGCTCGGGGAACACTGAAGCTTTCTTT,CASSSTSGTGGSGNTEAFF
TRBJ2-7,TRBV28,TRBD1,NA,TGTGCCAGCAGCATTAGGACAGGGGCAGGTCAAGAGCAGTACTTC,CASSIRTGAGQEQYF
TRBJ2-7,TRBV7-6,NA,few,TGTGCCAGCAGCGTGCGGGGTCTTACCTACGAGCAGTACTTC,CASSVRGLTYEQYF
TRBJ1-1,TRBV2,NA,NA,TGTGCCAGCAGACAGGTCGAAGCTTTCTTT,CASRQVEAFF
TRBJ2-1,TRBV28,TRBD2,NA,TGTGCCTGTGGACTAGCCCTATACAATGAGCAGTTCTTC,CACGLALYNEQFF
TRBJ1-2,TRBV5-4,NA,NA,TGTGCCAGCAGCTCATCTCCAGGGTATGGCTACACCTTC,CASSSSPGYGYTF
TRBJ2-7,TRBV30,TRBD1,NA,TGTGCCTGGAGTGTACGTGGGGCAGGGGGAGAGCAGTACTTC,CAWSVRGAGGEQYF
TRBJ1-2,TRBV2,TRBD1,few,TGTGCCAGCAGTGATCATTGGGGACAGAGGGGCTACACCTTC,CASSDHWGQRGYTF
TRBJ1-1,TRBV7-9,NA,few,TGTTCCAGCAGCCTTACGGACAGACAAGCTTTCTTT,CSSSLTDRQAFF
TRBJ2-2,TRBV6-5,NA,NA,TGTGCCAGCAGCCGTTCTACCGGGGAGCTGTTTTTT,CASSRSTGELFF
TRBJ1-3,TRBV6-4,NA,NA,TGTGCCAGCAGTGGAGGGGGACCCTCTGGAAACACCATATATTTT,CASSGGGPSGNTIYF
TRBJ2-3,TRBV2,TRBD1,NA,TGTGCCAGCAGTCTCCGTACAGGGGCAGATACGCAGTATTTT,CASSLRTGADTQYF
TRBJ2-1,TRBV6-4,NA,NA,TGTGCCAGCAGTTTCTATTCCTCTAATGAGCAGTTCTTC,CASSFYSSNEQFF
TRBJ2-2,TRBV29-1,NA,NA,TGCAGCGTTGAACCGACAGCGAACACCGGGGAGCTGTTTTTT,CSVEPTANTGELFF
TRBJ2-7,TRBV15,NA,NA,TGTGCCACCAGGACTGAGGGCCCTCTAGGGGAGCAGTACTTC,CATRTEGPLGEQYF
TRBJ2-5,TRBV7-9,NA,NA,TGTGCCAGCAGCTTAACTGGCGGGCAAGAGACCCAGTACTTC,CASSLTGGQETQYF
TRBJ1-3,TRBV4-2,TRBD1,NA,TGTGCCAGCAGAGGGACAGGGTCGCGGAACACCATATATTTT,CASRGTGSRNTIYF
TRBJ2-1,TRBV18,TRBD2,few,TGTGCCAGCTCTACGGGACTAGCGGGAGGCAATGAGCAGTTCTTC,CASSTGLAGGNEQFF
TRBJ2-7,TRBV5-1,TRBD2,few,TGCGCCAGCAGCTTGCGACTAGCGGGAGGCCACTCCTACGAGCAGTACTTC,CASSLRLAGGHSYEQYF
TRBJ2-7,TRBV1,NA,NA,TGCACCAGCAGCGGATACCGGACTCCTTCTTACGAGCAGTACTTC,CTSSGYRTPSYEQYF
TRBJ1-6,TRBV29-1,NA,NA,TGCAGCGTTGAGCTTGGCCGAAATTCACCCCTCCACTTT,CSVELGRNSPLHF
TRBJ1-4,TRBV29-1,NA,NA,TGCGGGGCAGGGCGAAGGTTTTTT,CGAGRRFF
TRBJ1-5,TRBV27,TRBD1,NA,TGTGCCAGCAGTTTAAGCAGGGGGAGCAATCAGCCCCAGCATTTT,CASSLSRGSNQPQHF
TRBJ2-3,TRBV6-6,NA,few,TGTGCCAGCAGTTACAGGCAGGGCTTAGATACGCAGTATTTT,CASSYRQGLDTQYF
TRBJ1-4,TRBV13,TRBD1,NA,TGTGCCAGCAGGCCTCCACGGGGACAGGGCGACGGGGTTAGTGAAAAACTGTTTTTT,CASRPPRGQGDGVSEKLFF
TRBJ1-1,TRBV6-5,NA,few,TGTGCCAGCATAGGGGTGAACACTGAAGCTTTCTTT,CASIGVNTEAFF
TRBJ1-3,TRBV5-4,TRBD1,NA,TGTGCCAGCAGCTTGGGGGGACAGGGACCTTTATCTGGAAGCACCATATATTTT,CASSLGGQGPLSGSTIYF
TRBJ2-3,TRBV13,NA,NA,TGTGCCAGAAAGCCGATGAGCCCTTCTTCCACAGATACGCAGTATTTT,CARKPMSPSSTDTQYF
TRBJ2-3,TRBV9,TRBD2,NA,TGTGCCAGCAGCGATGGGACTAGCGGGAGAACGGATACGCAGTATTTT,CASSDGTSGRTDTQYF
TRBJ1-2,TRBV6-1,NA,NA,TGTGCCAGCAGCCTACAGGTTAACTATGGCTACACCTTC,CASSLQVNYGYTF
TRBJ1-4,TRBV7-9,TRBD1,NA,TGTACCAGCAGCCCGAGGGACAGCTTTAATGAAAAACTGTTTTTT,CTSSPRDSFNEKLFF
TRBJ1-5,TRBV7-2,TRBD1,NA,TGTGCCAGCAGTCAGCGGGACAGGGGCAATCAGCCCCAGCATTTT,CASSQRDRGNQPQHF
TRBJ2-1,TRBV7-2,NA,NA,TGTGCCAGCAGCTTAGTGGCGGGCAGAACTTACAATGAGCAGTTCTTC,CASSLVAGRTYNEQFF
TRBJ2-3,TRBV27,NA,NA,TGTGCCAGCAGTTTCTCTAGCACAGATACGCAGTATTTT,CASSFSSTDTQYF
TRBJ1-5,TRBV6-1,TRBD1,NA,TGTGCCAGCAGTGAACGGCAGGGGGGTCAGCCCCAGCATTTT,CASSERQGGQPQHF
TRBJ2-7,TRBV5-1,TRBD2,NA,TGCGCCAGCAGCTCCAGCGGGGGCAACTACGAGCAGTACTTC,CASSSSGGNYEQYF
TRBJ2-1,TRBV5-1,TRBD2,few,TGCGCCAGCAGTCAAGGGACTAGCGGGTACTCCTACAATGAGCAGTTCTTC,CASSQGTSGYSYNEQFF
TRBJ2-1,TRBV14,TRBD2,NA,TGTGCCAGCAGCCTTGGTTTTGGACTAGCGTCGGATGAGCAGTTCTTC,CASSLGFGLASDEQFF
TRBJ2-7,TRBV6-1,NA,few,TGTGCCAGCAGTGAATTGACAGCAAAATACGAGCAGTACTTC,CASSELTAKYEQYF
TRBJ2-1,TRBV9,NA,NA,TGTGCCAGCAGCGTAGGGGGACTCCTAAATGAGCAGTTCTTC,CASSVGGLLNEQFF
TRBJ2-7,TRBV27,NA,NA,TGTGCCAGCAGTCATAACGAATTTGACAGGCCCCTCCACGAGCAGTACTTC,CASSHNEFDRPLHEQYF
TRBJ1-2,TRBV4-2,TRBD1,NA,TGTGCCAGCAGCCAACGACAGGGTGGCTACACCTTC,CASSQRQGGYTF
TRBJ2-4,TRBV5-1,NA,NA,TGCGCCAGCAGCTTGGAATACAGGTCGTTCGCCAAAAACATTCAGTACTTC,CASSLEYRSFAKNIQYF
TRBJ2-1,TRBV9,TRBD1,NA,TGTGCCAGCAGCGTAGGTCAGGGTAGGGACAGAATCTACAATGAGCAGTTCTTC,CASSVGQGRDRIYNEQFF
TRBJ1-6,TRBV5-1,TRBD1,NA,TGCGCCAGCAGCCCCGAAGCGGACAGGGGGCATTCACCCCTCCACTTT,CASSPEADRGHSPLHF
TRBJ2-2,TRBV12-2,NA,NA,TGTGCAAGTCGCCGAGGGGAGCAGGGGGACACCGGGGAGCTGTTTTTT,CASRRGEQGDTGELFF